A single sample gave rise to the 19 T cell receptor beta chains below, sequenced in a study of identical twins' blood T cells. TCRdb fed the 5' RACE reads into MiXCR, producing one record per CDR3 protein. The sample carries 300,000 to 400,000 distinct CDR3 sequences, about 28% recorded once. Sequencing was done on a sample of PBMCs. These receptors were taken from a woman aged 18-55 years in good health.

Note on this clonotype: A read error may be the cause here, since a much bigger clone is one base away. V and J are TRBV2 and TRBJ1-5; no clear D. The CDR3 covers 14 residues. The germline V gene encodes CDR1 SNHLY and CDR2 FYNNEI. The CDR3 here is CASGEAESNQPQHF. CDR3 in DNA: TGTGCCAGCGGTGAAGCGGAAAGCAATCAGCCCCAGCATTTT.

This clonotype was seen a handful of times. This chain links TRBV29-1 with TRBJ2-5; weak D call: TRBD1 (5 bases). The V end lost 4 bases, the J end lost 7 bases, and 19 bases lay between the germline ends. CDR3 length equals 14 residues. Germline V gene data show CDR1 as SQVTM and CDR2 as ANQGSEA. The CDR3 spells CSVVGQPGRMTQYF. The DNA for the CDR3 is TGCAGCGTTGTGGGTCAACCAGGGCGTATGACCCAGTACTTC.

The chain has TRBV9 and TRBJ2-2, with unresolved D. Trimming pared 5 bases from V and 6 bases from J, leaving 17 bases between. Germline V gene lookup returns CDR1 SGDLS and CDR2 YYNGEE. This CDR3 region has 15 residues. The CDR3 spells CASSNTRSTSGELFF. DNA for the CDR3: TGTGCCAGCAGTAATACAAGAAGTACGTCCGGGGAGCTGTTTTTT.

The V gene is TRBV3-1, the J gene TRBJ2-1, with 11 bases matching TRBD2. Trimming took 4 bases from V and 7 from J; bases not matched to a gene: 6. The CDR3 runs 15 residues. Germline CDR1 is LGHDT and CDR2 is YNNKEL (reference sequence). Here the CDR3 DNA reads TGTGCCAGCAGCCGGGGGACTAGCGGTTCAAATGAGCAGTTCTTC. Translation: CASSRGTSGSNEQFF.

This clonotype was counted between two and nine times. The rearrangement joins TRBV6-6 to TRBJ1-5, with a weak D call TRBD1 (6 bases). CDR1 and CDR2 (germline): MNHNY, SVGAGI (reference sequence). V gave up 6 bases and J gave up 5 bases, with 14 bases separating them. The CDR3 length is 14 residues. This CDR3 reads CASSLNRVDQPQHF. The DNA of the CDR3 is TGTGCCAGCAGCCTGAACAGGGTCGATCAGCCCCAGCATTTT.

This clonotype was counted between two and nine times. J is TRBJ1-2 and V is TRBV20-1, with a possible D match to TRBD1 (5 bases). Germline V gene lookup returns CDR1 DFQATT and CDR2 SNEGSKA (reference sequence). The CDR3 length is 12 residues. V shed 3 bases and J shed 2 bases, with 7 bases lying between them. The CDR3 region is CSARGENYGYTF. CDR3 bases: TGCAGTGCTAGGGGGGAAAACTATGGCTACACCTTC.

The CDR3 sequence: CASSYQPWSEQYF. In nucleotides, the CDR3 is TGTGCCAGCAGTTACCAGCCATGGAGCGAGCAGTACTTC. V gene TRBV6-2 or TRBV6-3 combines with J gene TRBJ2-7; D remains unclear. The germline V and J ends were trimmed by 2 bases and 6 bases, with 11 bases remaining between them. Germline loops: CDR1 MNHEY, CDR2 SVGEGT. The CDR3 is made up of 13 amino acids.

The genes are TRBV20-1 and TRBJ2-3, with a possible D match to TRBD2 (6 bases). CDR3 length equals 15 residues. V was cut by 0 bases and J by 5 bases, with 15 bases left in between. The V gene's germline CDR1 is DFQATT and CDR2 SNEGSKA (reference sequence). CDR3: CSARDSGDAVDTQYF. The CDR3 DNA is TGCAGTGCTAGAGATTCGGGAGACGCCGTAGATACGCAGTATTTT.

The V call is TRBV20-1, the J call TRBJ2-7; 8 bases align to TRBD2. Germline CDR1 reads DFQATT; CDR2 reads SNEGSKA (reference sequence). This CDR3 comprises 15 residues. V gave up 8 bases and J gave up 2 bases; unmatched junction bases: 14. The CDR3 here is CSTGDSGEPPYEQYF. The CDR3, as DNA: TGCAGTACTGGAGATAGCGGGGAACCTCCCTACGAGCAGTACTTC.

The CDR3 sequence: CASSHLLAGDNEQFF. For the CDR3, the DNA is TGCGCCAGCAGCCACCTACTAGCGGGAGACAATGAGCAGTTCTTC. This rearrangement joins TRBV4-3 to TRBJ2-1; 11 nucleotides agree with TRBD2. The CDR3 covers 15 residues. The J segment lost 5 bases and the V segment lost 3 bases, leaving 3 bases of the junction unmatched. Germline V gene lookup returns CDR1 LGHNA and CDR2 YSLEER.

This clonotype occurred a few times. V usage is TRBV6-5 and J usage is TRBJ1-2; D is perhaps TRBD1 (5 bases). Germline V gene sequence: CDR1 MNHEY, CDR2 SVGAGI. CDR3 length: 14 residues. V was pared by 8 bases and J by 2 bases, with 15 bases between. In DNA form, the CDR3 reads TGTGCCAGCTCTCAGGGCGCGCCCAACTATGGCTACACCTTC. Amino acid sequence: CASSQGAPNYGYTF.

The chain employs TRBV7-9 and TRBJ1-2; tentatively, D is TRBD1 (5 bases). V lost 1 base and J 4 bases, leaving 13 bases between the germline ends. The CDR3 is 15 residues long. Germline assignment: CDR1 SEHNR and CDR2 FQNEAQ (reference sequence). This CDR3 reads CASSLGGRILYGYTF. CDR3 nucleotide sequence: TGTGCCAGCAGCTTAGGGGGACGGATCCTCTATGGCTACACCTTC. The entire variable domain, with the rest obtained from reference TRBV7-9 and TRBJ1-2, is as follows: DTGVSQNPRHKITKRGQNVTFRCDPISEHNRLYWYRQTLGQGPEFLTYFQNEAQLEKSRLLSDRFSAERPKGSFSTLEIQRTEQGDSAMYLCASSLGGRILYGYTFGSGTRLTVV.

This chain connects TRBV20-1 to TRBJ1-5; possible D gene TRBD1, 5 bases. The V and J ends lost 0 bases and 6 bases respectively, with 9 bases between them. This CDR3 has 13 residues. The V gene's germline CDR1 is DFQATT and CDR2 SNEGSKA (reference sequence). The CDR3 DNA is TGCAGTGCTAGAGATGGCAGGGCTCAGCCCCAGCATTTT. Translating it yields CSARDGRAQPQHF.

This clonotype was found a few times. CDR3 coding DNA: TGTGCCAGCAGCCAGACTAGCGGGAGCTCCTACGAGCAGTACTTC. This gives the protein CASSQTSGSSYEQYF. This chain uses TRBV7-2 with TRBJ2-7; TRBD2 aligns across 12 bases. CDR1 is SGHTA and CDR2 is FQGNSA in the germline V gene. The J segment lost 0 bases and the V segment lost 5 bases, leaving 2 bases of the junction unmatched. The CDR3 runs 15 residues.

This clonotype was found a few times. The chain couples TRBV29-1 to TRBJ2-2, with a possible D match to TRBD2 (5 bases). Trimming took off 1 base at V and 2 bases at J, with 17 bases between the two ends. The germline V gene has CDR1 SQVTM and CDR2 ANQGSEA. The CDR3 covers 17 residues. The CDR3 nucleotides are TGCAGCGTTGAAGTGGATCATCGGAGGCCAAACACCGGGGAGCTGTTTTTT. This codes for CSVEVDHRRPNTGELFF.

The chain combines TRBV12-3 or TRBV12-4 with TRBJ1-1, with 7 bases identical to TRBD1. V gave up 9 bases and J gave up 0 bases; unmatched junction bases: 13. The CDR3 is made up of 16 amino acids. The CDR3 is CASTVTGTLMNTEAFF. CDR3 nucleotides: TGTGCCAGTACGGTGACAGGGACCTTAATGAACACTGAAGCTTTCTTT.

The chain has TRBV2 and TRBJ1-1, with D possibly matching TRBD1 (5 bases). Germline V gives CDR1 SNHLY, CDR2 FYNNEI. The CDR3 is 13 amino acids. Trimming stripped 6 bases from V and 2 bases from J, with 10 bases between. CDR3 amino acids: CASSREKNTEAFF. Here the CDR3 DNA reads TGTGCCAGCAGCAGGGAAAAAAACACTGAAGCTTTCTTT.

The CDR3 spells CASSFIPGDTEAFF. CDR3 DNA: TGTGCCAGCAGCTTCATTCCAGGGGACACTGAAGCTTTCTTT. J is TRBJ1-1 and V is TRBV7-3, with D tentatively TRBD1 (6 bases). The CDR3 totals 14 residues. V dropped 3 bases and J dropped 3 bases, with 11 bases sitting between them. From germline, CDR1 is SGHTA and CDR2 FQGTGA.

The rearrangement uses TRBV12-3 or TRBV12-4 and TRBJ1-2; 7 bases align to TRBD1. The CDR3 contains 18 residues. Losses at the gene ends were 2 bases for V and 4 bases for J; bases not matched to a gene: 16. Here the CDR3 reads CASSLTRQGLPVGYGYTF. DNA of the CDR3: TGTGCCAGCAGTTTAACCCGACAGGGACTTCCCGTGGGCTATGGCTACACCTTC.